Listed below are T cell receptor beta chains from one sample, sequenced in a study of CXCR3-negative and CXCR3-positive naive CD8 T cells. TCRdb re-called the 5' RACE reads and shows each CDR3 protein once, DNA omitted. In all, the sample yields 100,000 or so distinct CDR3 sequences. The sample was naive CXCR3- CD8+ T cells from blood. All receptors derive from a human donor in good health. Some clones in this sample may be carry-over from other donors' samples. CDR3s include the opening cysteine and the closing phenylalanine or tryptophan.

J	V	CDR3
TRBJ2-1	TRBV29-1	CSVVTGKNEQFF
TRBJ2-7	TRBV7-9	CASSRAGPSYEQYF
TRBJ2-7	TRBV20-1	CSARETGVEQYF
TRBJ2-7	TRBV20-1	CSARPAGGNSYEQYF
TRBJ2-3	TRBV27	CASSLDLAGEFGTDTQYF
TRBJ2-1	TRBV4-3	CASSQDSVSGYNEQFF
TRBJ2-5	TRBV6-5	CASGTTSGVGETQYF
TRBJ1-2	TRBV20-1	CSARSADFGGYTF
TRBJ2-3	TRBV29-1	CSVRVMNTDTQYF
TRBJ2-7	TRBV6-2/TRBV6-3	CASRVGYDEQYF
TRBJ1-1	TRBV20-1	CSAPAYRNRVEAFF
TRBJ1-2	TRBV30	CAWSRWTGGYTF
TRBJ2-1	TRBV28	CASSSQHPPSSSYNEQFF
TRBJ2-7	TRBV20-1	CSAPGLADYEQYF
TRBJ2-7	TRBV6-2/TRBV6-3	CASSYSRSSGESSYEQYF